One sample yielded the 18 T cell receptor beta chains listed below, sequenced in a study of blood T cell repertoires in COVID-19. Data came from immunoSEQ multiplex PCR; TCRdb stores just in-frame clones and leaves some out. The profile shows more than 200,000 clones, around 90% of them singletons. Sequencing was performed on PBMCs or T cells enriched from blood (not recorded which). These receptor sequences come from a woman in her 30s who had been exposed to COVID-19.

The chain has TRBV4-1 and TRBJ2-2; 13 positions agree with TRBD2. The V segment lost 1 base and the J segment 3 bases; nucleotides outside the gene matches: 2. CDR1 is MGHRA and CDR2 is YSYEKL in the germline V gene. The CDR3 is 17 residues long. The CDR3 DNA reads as TGCGCCAGCAGCCAAGGACTAGCGGGAGGAGACACCGGGGAGCTGTTTTTT. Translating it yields CASSQGLAGGDTGELFF.

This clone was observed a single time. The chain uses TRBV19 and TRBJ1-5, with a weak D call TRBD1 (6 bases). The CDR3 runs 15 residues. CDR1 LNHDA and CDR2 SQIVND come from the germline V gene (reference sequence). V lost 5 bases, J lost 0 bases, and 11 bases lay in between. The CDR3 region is CASSPDSFSNQPQHF. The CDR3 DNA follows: TGTGCCAGTAGTCCGGACAGCTTTAGCAATCAGCCCCAGCATTTT.

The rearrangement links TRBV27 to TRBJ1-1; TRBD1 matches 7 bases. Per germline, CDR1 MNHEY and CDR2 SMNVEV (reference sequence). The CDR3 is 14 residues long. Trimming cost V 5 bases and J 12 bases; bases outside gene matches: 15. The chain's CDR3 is CASSPHRGGFRTFF. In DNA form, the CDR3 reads TGTGCCAGCAGTCCACACAGGGGCGGGTTCAGGACTTTCTTT.

The CDR3 region has the DNA TGTGCCAGCAGCCCTATCGTGAACACTGAAGCTTTCTTT. Protein product: CASSPIVNTEAFF. V usage is TRBV9 and J usage is TRBJ1-1; D ambiguous. Per the germline V gene, CDR1 is SGDLS and CDR2 is YYNGEE. This CDR3 has 13 amino acids. V gave up 4 bases and J gave up 0 bases, with 7 bases separating them.

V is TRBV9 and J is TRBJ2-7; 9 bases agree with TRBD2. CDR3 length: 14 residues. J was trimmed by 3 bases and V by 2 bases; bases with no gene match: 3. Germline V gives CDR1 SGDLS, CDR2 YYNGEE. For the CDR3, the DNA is TGTGCCAGCAGCGTTGATAGCGGGAGCTACGAGCAGTACTTC. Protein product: CASSVDSGSYEQYF.

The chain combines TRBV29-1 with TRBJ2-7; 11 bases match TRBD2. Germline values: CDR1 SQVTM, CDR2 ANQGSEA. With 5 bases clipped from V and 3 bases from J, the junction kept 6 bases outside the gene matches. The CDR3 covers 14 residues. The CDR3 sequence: CSVSAGLADYEQYF. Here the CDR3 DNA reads TGCAGCGTTTCCGCGGGACTAGCGGACTACGAGCAGTACTTC.

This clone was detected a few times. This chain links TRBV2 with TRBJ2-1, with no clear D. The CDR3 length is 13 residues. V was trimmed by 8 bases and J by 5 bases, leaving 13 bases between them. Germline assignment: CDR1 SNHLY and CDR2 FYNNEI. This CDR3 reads CASAANTNNEQFF. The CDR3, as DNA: TGTGCCAGCGCTGCCAACACCAACAATGAGCAGTTCTTC.

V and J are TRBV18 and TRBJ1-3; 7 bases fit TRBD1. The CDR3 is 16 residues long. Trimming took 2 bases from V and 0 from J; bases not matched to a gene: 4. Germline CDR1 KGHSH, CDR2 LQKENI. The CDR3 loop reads CASSPKTGVSGNTIYF. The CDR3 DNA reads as TGTGCCAGCTCACCAAAAACAGGGGTCTCTGGAAACACCATATATTTT.

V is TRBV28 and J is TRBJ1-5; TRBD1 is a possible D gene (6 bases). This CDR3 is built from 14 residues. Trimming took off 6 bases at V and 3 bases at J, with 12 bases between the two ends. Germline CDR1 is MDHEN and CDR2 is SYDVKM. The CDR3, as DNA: TGTGCCAGCAGCCTAACAGGGCTCAATCAGCCCCAGCATTTT. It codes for CASSLTGLNQPQHF.

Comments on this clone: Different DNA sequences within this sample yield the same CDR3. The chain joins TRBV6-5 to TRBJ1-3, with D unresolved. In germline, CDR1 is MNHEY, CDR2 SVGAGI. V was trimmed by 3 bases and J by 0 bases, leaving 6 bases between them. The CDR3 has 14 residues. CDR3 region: CASSYRGSGNTIYF. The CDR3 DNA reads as TGTGCCAGCAGTTATCGCGGCTCTGGAAACACCATATATTTT.

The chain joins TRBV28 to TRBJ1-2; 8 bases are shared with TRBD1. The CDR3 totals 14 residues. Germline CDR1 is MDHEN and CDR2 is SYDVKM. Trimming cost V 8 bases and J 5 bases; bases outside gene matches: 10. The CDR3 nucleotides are TGTGCCAGCTCCACGACAGGGGTAGGGTATGGCTACACCTTC. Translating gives CASSTTGVGYGYTF.

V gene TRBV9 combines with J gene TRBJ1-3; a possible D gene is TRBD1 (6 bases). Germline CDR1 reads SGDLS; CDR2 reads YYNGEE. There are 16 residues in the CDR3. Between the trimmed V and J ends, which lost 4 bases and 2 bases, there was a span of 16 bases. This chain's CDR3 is CASSRDWTAAGNTIYF. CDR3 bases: TGTGCCAGCAGCCGAGACTGGACAGCCGCTGGAAACACCATATATTTT.

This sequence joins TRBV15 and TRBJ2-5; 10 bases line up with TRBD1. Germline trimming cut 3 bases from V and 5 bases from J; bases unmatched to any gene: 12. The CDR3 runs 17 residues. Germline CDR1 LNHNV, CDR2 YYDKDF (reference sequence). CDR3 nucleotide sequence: TGTGCCACCAGCAGTCTCCTCGACAGGGGGCTAGTGGAGACCCAGTACTTC. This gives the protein CATSSLLDRGLVETQYF.

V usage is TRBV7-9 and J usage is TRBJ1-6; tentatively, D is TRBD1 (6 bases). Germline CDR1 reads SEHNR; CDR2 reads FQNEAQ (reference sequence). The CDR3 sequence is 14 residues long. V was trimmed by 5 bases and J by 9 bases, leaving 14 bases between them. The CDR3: CASSRQESTSPLHF. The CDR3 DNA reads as TGTGCCAGCAGCCGACAGGAATCAACTTCACCCCTCCACTTT.

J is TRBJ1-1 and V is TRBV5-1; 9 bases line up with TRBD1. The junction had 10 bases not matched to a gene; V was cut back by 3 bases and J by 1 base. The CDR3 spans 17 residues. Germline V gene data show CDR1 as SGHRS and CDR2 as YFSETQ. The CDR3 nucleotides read TGCGCCAGCAGCTCAGGGACAGGGTTTCGAGGGAACACTGAAGCTTTCTTT. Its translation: CASSSGTGFRGNTEAFF.

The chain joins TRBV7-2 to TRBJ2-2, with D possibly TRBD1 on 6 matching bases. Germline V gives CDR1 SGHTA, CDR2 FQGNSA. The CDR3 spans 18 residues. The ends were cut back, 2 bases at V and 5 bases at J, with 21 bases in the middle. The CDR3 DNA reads TGTGCCAGCAGCTTACACCAACCCAGGGGAGTGTGGACCGGGGAGCTGTTTTTT. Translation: CASSLHQPRGVWTGELFF.

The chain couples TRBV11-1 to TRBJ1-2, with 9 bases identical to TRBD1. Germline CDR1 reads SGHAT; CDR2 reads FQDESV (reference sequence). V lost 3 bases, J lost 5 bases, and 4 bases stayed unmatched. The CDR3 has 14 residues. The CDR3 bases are TGTGCCAGCAGCTTGAGGGACAGGGATTATGGCTACACCTTC. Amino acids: CASSLRDRDYGYTF. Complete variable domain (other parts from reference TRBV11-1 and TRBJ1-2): EAEVAQSPRYKITEKSQAVAFWCDPISGHATLYWYRQILGQGPELLVQFQDESVVDDSQLPKDRFSAERLKGVDSTLKIQPAELGDSAMYLCASSLRDRDYGYTFGSGTRLTVV.

The CDR3 here is CASSQREKLFF. Here the CDR3 DNA reads TGTGCCAGCAGTCAGAGGGAAAAACTGTTTTTT. The V call is TRBV12-3 or TRBV12-4, the J call TRBJ1-4; D unresolved. V dropped 5 bases and J dropped 8 bases, with 6 bases sitting between them. This CDR3 is built from 11 residues.